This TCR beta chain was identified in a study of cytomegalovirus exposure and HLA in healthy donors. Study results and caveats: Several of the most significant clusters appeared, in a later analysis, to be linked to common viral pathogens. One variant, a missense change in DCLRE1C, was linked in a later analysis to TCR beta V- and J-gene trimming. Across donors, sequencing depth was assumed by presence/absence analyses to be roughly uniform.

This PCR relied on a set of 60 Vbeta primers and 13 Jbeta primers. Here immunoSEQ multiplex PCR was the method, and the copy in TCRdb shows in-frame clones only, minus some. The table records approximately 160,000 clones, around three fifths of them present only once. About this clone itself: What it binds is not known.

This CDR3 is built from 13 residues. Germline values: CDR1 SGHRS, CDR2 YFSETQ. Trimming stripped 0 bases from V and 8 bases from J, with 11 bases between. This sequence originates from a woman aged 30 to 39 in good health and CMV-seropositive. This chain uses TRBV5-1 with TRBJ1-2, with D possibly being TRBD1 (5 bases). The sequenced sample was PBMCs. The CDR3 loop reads CASSLEGEVGYTF. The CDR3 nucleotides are TGCGCCAGCAGCTTGGAAGGGGAGGTGGGCTACACCTTC.